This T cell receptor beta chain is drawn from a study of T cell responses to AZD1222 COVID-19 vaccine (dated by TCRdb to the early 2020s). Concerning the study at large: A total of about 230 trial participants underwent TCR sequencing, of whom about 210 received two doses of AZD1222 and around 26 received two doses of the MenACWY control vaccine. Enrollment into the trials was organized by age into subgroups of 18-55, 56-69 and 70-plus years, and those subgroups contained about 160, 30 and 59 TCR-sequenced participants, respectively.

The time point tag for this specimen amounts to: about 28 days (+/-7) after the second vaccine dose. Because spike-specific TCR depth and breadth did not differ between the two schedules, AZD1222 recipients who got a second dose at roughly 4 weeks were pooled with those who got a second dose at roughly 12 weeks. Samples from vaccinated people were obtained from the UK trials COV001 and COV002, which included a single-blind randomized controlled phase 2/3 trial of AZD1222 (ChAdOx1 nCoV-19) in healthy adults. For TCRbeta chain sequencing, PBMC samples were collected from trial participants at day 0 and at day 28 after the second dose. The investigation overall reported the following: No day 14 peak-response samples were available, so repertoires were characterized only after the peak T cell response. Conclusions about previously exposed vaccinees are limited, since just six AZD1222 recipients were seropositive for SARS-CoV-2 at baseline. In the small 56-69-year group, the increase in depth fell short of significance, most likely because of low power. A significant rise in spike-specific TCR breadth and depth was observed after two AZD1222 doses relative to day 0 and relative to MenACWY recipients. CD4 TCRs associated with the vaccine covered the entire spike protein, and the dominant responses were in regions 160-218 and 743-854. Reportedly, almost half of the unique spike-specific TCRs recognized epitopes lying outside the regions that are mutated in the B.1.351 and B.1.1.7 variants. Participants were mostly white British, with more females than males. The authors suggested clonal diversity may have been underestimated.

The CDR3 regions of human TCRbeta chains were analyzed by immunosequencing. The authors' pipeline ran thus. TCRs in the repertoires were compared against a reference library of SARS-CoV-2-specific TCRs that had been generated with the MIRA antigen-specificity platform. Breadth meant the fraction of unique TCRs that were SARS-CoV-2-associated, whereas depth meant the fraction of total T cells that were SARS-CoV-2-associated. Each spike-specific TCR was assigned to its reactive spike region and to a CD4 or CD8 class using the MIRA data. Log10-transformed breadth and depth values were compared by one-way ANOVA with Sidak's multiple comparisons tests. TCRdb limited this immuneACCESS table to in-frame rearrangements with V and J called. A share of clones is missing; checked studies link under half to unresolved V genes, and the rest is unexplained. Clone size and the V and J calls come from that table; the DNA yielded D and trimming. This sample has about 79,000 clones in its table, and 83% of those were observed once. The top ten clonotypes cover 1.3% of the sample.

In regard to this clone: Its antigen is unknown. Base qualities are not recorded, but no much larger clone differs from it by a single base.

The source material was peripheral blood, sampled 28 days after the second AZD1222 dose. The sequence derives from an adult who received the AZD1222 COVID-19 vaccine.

CDR3 loop: CATADRSNQPQHF. The nucleotides are TGTGCCACCGCGGACAGATCTAATCAGCCCCAGCATTTT. Rearrangement joined TRBV19 to TRBJ1-5, with a weak D call of TRBD1 (6 bases match). Trimming costs V 10 bases and J 4 bases, and their ends lie 14 bases apart. From cysteine to phenylalanine, the CDR3 is 13 amino acids long. The retained sequence is limited to the CDR3, 39 bases, with the frame set at the first base. CDR1 and CDR2, per the germline V gene (reference sequence), are LNHDA and SQIVND.